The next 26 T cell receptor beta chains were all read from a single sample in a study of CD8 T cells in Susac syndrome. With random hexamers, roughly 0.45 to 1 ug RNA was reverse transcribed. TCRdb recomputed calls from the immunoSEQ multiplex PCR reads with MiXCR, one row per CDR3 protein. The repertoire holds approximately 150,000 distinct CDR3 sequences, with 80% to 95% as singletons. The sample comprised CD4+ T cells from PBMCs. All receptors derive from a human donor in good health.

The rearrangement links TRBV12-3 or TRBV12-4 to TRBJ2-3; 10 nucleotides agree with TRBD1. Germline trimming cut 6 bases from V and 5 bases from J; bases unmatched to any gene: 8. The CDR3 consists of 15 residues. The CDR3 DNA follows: TGTGCCAGCAGGACCGGGACAGGGGCGGGAGATACGCAGTATTTT. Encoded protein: CASRTGTGAGDTQYF.

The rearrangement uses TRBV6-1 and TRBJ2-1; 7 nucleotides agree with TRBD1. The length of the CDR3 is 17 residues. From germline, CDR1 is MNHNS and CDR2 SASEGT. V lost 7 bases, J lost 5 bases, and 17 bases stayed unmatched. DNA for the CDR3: TGTGCCAGCACCCGATTTGCAGGGGGAGATGGCCACAATGAGCAGTTCTTC. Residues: CASTRFAGGDGHNEQFF.

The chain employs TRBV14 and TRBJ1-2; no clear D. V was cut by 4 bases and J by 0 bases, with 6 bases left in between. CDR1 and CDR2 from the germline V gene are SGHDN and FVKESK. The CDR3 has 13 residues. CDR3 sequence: CASSLPSNYGYTF. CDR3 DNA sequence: TGTGCCAGCAGCCTACCCTCTAACTATGGCTACACCTTC.

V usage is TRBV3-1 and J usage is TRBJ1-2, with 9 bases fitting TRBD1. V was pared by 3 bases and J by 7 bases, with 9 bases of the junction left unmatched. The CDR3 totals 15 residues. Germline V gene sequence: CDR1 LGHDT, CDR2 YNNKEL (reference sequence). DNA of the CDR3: TGTGCCAGCAGCCACCGGGACAGGGTCAGCGGTGGCTACACCTTC. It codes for CASSHRDRVSGGYTF.

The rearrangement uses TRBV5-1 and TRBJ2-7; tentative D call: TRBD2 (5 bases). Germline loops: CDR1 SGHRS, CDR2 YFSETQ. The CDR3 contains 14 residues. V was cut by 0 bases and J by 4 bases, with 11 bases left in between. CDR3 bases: TGCGCCAGCAGCTTGGCTCGGGGAGCGTACGAGCAGTACTTC. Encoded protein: CASSLARGAYEQYF.

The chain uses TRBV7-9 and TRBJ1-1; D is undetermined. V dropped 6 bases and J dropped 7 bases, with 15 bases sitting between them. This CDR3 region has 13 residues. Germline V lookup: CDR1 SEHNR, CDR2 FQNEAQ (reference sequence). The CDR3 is CASRVGRKGEAFF. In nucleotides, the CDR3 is TGTGCCAGCAGGGTAGGTCGGAAGGGTGAAGCTTTCTTT.

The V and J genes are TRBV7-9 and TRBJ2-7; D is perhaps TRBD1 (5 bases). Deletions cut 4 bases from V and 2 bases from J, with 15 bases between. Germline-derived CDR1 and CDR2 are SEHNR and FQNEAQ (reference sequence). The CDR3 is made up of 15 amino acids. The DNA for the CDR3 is TGTGCCAGCAGCTCCCACCGACAGTCACCCTACGAGCAGTACTTC. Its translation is CASSSHRQSPYEQYF.

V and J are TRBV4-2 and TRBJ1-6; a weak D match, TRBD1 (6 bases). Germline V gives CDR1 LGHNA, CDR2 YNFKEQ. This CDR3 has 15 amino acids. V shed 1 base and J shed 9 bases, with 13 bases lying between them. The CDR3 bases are TGTGCCAGCAGCCAAGGCCGACAGGAGGTTTCACCCCTCCACTTT. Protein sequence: CASSQGRQEVSPLHF.

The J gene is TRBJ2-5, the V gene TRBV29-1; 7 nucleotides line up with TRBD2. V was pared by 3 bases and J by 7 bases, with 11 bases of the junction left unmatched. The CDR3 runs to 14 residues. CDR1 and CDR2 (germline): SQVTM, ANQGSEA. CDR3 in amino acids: CSVEDAAGVWTQYF. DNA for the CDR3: TGCAGCGTTGAGGATGCGGCGGGAGTGTGGACCCAGTACTTC.

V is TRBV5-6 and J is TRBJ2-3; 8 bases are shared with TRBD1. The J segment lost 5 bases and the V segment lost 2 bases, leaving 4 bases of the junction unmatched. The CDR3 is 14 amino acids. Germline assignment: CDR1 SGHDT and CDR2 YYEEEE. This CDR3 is CASSFQGAKDTQYF. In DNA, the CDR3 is TGTGCCAGCAGCTTCCAGGGGGCCAAAGATACGCAGTATTTT.

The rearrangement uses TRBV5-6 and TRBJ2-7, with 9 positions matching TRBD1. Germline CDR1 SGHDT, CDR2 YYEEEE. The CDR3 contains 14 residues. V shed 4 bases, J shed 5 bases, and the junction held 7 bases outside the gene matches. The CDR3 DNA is TGTGCCAGCAGCACCTGGGACAGGGAACACGAGCAGTACTTC. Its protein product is CASSTWDREHEQYF.

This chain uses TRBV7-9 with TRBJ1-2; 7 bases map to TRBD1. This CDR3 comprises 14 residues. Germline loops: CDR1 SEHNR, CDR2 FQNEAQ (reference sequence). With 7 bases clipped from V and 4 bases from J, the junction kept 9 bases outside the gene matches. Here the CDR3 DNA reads TGTGCCAGCACCCAAGACAGGGCCAGCTATGGCTACACCTTC. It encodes CASTQDRASYGYTF. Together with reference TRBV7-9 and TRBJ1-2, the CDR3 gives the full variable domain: DTGVSQNPRHKITKRGQNVTFRCDPISEHNRLYWYRQTLGQGPEFLTYFQNEAQLEKSRLLSDRFSAERPKGSFSTLEIQRTEQGDSAMYLCASTQDRASYGYTFGSGTRLTVV.

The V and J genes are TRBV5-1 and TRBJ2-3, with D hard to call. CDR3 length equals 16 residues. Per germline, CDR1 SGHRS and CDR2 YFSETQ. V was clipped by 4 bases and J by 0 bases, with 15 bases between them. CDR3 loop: CASSPPLDPSTDTQYF. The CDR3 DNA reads TGCGCCAGCAGCCCACCTCTAGACCCGAGCACAGATACGCAGTATTTT.

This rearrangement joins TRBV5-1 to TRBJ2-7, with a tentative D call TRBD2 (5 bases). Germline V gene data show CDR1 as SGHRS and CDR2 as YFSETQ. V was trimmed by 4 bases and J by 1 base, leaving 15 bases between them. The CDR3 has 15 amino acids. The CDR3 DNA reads TGCGCCAGCAGCCCTGGGAGCGCCGGGTCCTACGAGCAGTACTTC. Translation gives CASSPGSAGSYEQYF.

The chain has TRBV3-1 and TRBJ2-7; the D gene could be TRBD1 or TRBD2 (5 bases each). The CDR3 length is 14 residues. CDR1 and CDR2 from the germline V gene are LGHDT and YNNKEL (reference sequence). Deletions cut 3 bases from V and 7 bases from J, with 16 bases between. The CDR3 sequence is CASSQPGPAGEQYF. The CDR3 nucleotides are TGTGCCAGCAGCCAGCCGGGACCTGCTGGGGAGCAGTACTTC.

The CDR3 loop reads CASSNLVDSLKPYEQYF. CDR3 nucleotides: TGTGCCAGCAGCAACCTAGTGGACAGTCTCAAGCCCTACGAGCAGTACTTC. This chain joins TRBV7-8 and TRBJ2-7; D possibly corresponds to TRBD1 (6 bases). Germline lookup yields CDR1 SGHVS and CDR2 FQNEAQ. The length of the CDR3 is 17 residues. Trimming took 5 bases from V and 2 from J, leaving 22 bases between them. Full variable domain (outside the CDR3, taken from reference TRBV7-8 and TRBJ2-7): GAGVSQSPRYKVAKRGQDVALRCDPISGHVSLFWYQQALGQGPEFLTYFQNEAQLDKSGLPSDRFFAERPEGSVSTLKIQRTQQEDSAVYLCASSNLVDSLKPYEQYFGPGTRLTVT.

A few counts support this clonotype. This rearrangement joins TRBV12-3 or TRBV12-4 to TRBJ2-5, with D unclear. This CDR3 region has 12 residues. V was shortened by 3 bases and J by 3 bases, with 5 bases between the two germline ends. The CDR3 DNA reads TGTGCCAGCAGTTTCACCGAAGAGACCCAGTACTTC. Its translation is CASSFTEETQYF.

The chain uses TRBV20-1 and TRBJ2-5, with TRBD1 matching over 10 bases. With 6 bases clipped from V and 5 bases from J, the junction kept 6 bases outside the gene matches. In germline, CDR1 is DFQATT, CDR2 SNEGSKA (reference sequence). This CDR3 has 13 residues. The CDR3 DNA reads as TGCAGTGCCCAGGGACAGGGGTCCGAGACCCAGTACTTC. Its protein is CSAQGQGSETQYF.

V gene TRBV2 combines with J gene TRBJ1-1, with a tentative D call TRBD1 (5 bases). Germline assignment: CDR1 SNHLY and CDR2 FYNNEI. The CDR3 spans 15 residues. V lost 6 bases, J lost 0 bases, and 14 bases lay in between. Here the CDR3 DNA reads TGTGCCAGCAGACCTGGGGGGACGGTGAACACTGAAGCTTTCTTT. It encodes CASRPGGTVNTEAFF.

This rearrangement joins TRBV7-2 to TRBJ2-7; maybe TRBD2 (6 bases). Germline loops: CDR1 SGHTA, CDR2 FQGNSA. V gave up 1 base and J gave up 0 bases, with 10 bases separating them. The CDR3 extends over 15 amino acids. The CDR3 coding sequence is TGTGCCAGCAGCTTAGAAGGGACTGGCTCCTACGAGCAGTACTTC. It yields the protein CASSLEGTGSYEQYF.

CDR3 coding DNA: TGTGCCAGCAGGCCTGGAGGAGGGGGGAGCTACGAGCAGTACTTC. This translates into CASRPGGGGSYEQYF. The chain carries TRBV7-2 and TRBJ2-7; D could derive from TRBD1 or TRBD2 (6 bases each). The germline CDR1 and CDR2 sequences are SGHTA and FQGNSA. V shed 6 bases and J shed 3 bases, with 18 bases lying between them. The CDR3 contains 15 residues.

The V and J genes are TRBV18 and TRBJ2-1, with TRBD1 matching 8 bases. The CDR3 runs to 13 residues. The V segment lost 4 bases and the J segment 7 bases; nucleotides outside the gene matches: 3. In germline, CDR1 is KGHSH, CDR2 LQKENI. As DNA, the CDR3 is TGTGCCAGCTCACGGGACAGGTTGAATGAGCAGTTCTTC. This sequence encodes CASSRDRLNEQFF.

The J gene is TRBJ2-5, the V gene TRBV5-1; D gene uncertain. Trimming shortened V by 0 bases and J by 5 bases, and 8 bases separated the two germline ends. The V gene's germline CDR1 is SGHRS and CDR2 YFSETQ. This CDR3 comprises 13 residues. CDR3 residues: CASSLEGFETQYF. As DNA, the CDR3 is TGCGCCAGCAGCTTGGAGGGTTTCGAGACCCAGTACTTC.

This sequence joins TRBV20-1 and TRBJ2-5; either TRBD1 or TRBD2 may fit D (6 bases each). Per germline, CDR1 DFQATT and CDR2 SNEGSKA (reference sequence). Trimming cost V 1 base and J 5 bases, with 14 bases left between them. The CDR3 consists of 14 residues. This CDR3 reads CSARVGGGRETQYF. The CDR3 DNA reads TGCAGTGCTAGAGTGGGGGGCGGACGGGAGACCCAGTACTTC.

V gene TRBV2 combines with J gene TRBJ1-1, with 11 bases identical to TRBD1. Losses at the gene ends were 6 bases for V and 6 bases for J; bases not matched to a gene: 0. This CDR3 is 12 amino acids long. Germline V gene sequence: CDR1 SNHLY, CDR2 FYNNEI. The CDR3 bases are TGTGCCAGCAGGGACAGGGGGCCTGAAGCTTTCTTT. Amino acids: CASRDRGPEAFF.

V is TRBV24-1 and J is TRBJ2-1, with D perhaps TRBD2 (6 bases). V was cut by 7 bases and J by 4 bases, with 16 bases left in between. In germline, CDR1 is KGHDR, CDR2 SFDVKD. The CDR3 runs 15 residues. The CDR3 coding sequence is TGTGCCACCAGCACGGGACTGGCGGATTACAATGAGCAGTTCTTC. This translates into CATSTGLADYNEQFF.